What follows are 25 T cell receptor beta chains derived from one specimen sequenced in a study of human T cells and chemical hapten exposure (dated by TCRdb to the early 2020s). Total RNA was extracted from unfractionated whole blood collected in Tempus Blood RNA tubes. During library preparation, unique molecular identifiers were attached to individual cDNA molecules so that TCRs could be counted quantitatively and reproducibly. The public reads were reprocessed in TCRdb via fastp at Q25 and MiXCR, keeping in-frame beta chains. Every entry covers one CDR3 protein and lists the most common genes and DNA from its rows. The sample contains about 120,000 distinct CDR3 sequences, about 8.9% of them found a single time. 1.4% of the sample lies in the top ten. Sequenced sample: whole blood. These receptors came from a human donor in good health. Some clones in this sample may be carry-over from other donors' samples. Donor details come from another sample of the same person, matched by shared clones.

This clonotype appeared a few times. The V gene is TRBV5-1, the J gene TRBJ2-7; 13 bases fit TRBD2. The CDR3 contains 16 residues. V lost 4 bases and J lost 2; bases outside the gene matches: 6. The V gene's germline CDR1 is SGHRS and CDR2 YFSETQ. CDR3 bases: TGCGCCAGCAGCGGAGGACTAGCGGGAGAGGCCTACGAGCAGTACTTC. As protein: CASSGGLAGEAYEQYF. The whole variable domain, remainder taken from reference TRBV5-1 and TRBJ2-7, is KAGVTQTPRYLIKTRGQQVTLSCSPISGHRSVSWYQQTPGQGLQFLFEYFSETQRNKGNFPGRFSGRQFSNSRSEMNVSTLELGDSALYLCASSGGLAGEAYEQYFGPGTRLTVT.

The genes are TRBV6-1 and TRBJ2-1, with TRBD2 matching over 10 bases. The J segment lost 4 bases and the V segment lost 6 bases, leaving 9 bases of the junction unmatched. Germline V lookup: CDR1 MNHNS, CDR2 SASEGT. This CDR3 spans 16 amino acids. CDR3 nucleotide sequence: TGTGCCAGCAGCCCAGCGGGGGGGCCTAAATACAATGAGCAGTTCTTC. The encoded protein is CASSPAGGPKYNEQFF.

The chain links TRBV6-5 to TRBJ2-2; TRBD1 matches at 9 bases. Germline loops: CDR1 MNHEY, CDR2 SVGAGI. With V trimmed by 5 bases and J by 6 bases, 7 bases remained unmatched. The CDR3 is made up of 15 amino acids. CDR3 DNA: TGTGCCAGCAGTGGGGGGACAGGGTGGGCCGGGGAGCTGTTTTTT. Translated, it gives CASSGGTGWAGELFF.

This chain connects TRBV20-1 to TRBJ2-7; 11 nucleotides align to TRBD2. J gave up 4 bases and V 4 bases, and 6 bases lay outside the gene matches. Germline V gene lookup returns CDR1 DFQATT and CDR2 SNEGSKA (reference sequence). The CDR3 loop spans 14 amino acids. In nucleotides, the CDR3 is TGCAGTGCTATTGGGGGACTAGCGGATTACGAGCAGTACTTC. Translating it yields CSAIGGLADYEQYF.

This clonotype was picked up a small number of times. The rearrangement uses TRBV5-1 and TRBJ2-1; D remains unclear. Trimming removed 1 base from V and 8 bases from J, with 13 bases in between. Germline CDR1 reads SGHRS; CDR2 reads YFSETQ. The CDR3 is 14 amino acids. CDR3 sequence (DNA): TGCGCCAGCAGCTTGCGCGACGTAATGCATGAGCAGTTCTTC. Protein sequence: CASSLRDVMHEQFF.

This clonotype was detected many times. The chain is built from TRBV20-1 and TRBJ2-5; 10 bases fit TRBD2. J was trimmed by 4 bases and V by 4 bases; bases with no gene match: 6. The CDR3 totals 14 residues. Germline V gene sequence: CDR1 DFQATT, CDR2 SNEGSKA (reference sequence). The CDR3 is CSATRAGGRETQYF. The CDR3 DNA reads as TGCAGTGCTACAAGAGCGGGAGGGCGAGAGACCCAGTACTTC.

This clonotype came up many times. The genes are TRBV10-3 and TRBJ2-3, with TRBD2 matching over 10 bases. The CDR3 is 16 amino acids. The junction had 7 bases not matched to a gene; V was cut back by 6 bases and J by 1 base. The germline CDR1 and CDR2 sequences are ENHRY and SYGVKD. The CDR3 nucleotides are TGTGCCATCAGAGGTAGCGGGGGGTTGCGCACAGATACGCAGTATTTT. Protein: CAIRGSGGLRTDTQYF.

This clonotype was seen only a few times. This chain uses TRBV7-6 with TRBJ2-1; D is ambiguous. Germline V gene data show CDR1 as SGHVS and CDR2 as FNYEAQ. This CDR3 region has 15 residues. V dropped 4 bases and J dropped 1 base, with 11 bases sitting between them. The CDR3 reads CASSSDGRSYNEQFF. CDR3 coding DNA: TGTGCCAGCAGCTCGGACGGCCGGTCCTACAATGAGCAGTTCTTC.

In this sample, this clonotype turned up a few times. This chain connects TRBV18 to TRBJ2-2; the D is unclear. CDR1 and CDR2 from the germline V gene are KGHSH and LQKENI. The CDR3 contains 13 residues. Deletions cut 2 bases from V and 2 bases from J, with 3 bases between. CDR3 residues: CASSPVNTGELFF. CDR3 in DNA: TGTGCCAGCTCACCAGTCAACACCGGGGAGCTGTTTTTT.

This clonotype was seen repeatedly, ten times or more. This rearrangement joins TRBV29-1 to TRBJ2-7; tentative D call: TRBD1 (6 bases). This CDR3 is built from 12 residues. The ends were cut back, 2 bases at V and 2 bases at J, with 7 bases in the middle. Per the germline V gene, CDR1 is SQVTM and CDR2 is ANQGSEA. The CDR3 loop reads CSVENRAYEQYF. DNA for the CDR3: TGCAGCGTTGAAAACAGGGCCTACGAGCAGTACTTC.

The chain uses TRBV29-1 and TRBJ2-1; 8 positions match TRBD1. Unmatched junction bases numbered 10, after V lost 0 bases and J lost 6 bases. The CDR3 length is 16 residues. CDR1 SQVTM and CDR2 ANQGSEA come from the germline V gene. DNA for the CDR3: TGCAGCGTTGAAGATCAGTCCAGGGGGCTATTCAATGAGCAGTTCTTC. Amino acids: CSVEDQSRGLFNEQFF.

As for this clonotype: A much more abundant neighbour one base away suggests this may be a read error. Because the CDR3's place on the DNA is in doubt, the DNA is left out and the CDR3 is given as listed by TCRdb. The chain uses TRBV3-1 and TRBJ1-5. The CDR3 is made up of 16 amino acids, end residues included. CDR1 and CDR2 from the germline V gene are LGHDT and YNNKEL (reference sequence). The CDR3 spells CASSQFGEGSGQPQHF.

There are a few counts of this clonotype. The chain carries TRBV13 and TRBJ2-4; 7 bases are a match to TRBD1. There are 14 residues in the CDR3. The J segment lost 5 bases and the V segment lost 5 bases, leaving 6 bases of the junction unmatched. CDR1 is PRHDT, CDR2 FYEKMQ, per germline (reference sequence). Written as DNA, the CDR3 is TGTGCCAGCAGCGAACCGGGACAGCAAAACATTCAGTACTTC. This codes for CASSEPGQQNIQYF. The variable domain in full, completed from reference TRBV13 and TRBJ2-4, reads AAGVIQSPRHLIKEKRETATLKCYPIPRHDTVYWYQQGPGQDPQFLISFYEKMQSDKGSIPDRFSAQQFSDYHSELNMSSLELGDSALYFCASSEPGQQNIQYFGAGTRLSVL.

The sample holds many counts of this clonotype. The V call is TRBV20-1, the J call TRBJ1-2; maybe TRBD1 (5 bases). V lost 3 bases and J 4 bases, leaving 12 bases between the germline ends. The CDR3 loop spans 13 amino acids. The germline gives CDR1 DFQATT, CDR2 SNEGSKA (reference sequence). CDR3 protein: CSASPWGSYGYTF. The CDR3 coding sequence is TGCAGTGCTAGCCCTTGGGGGTCCTATGGCTACACCTTC.

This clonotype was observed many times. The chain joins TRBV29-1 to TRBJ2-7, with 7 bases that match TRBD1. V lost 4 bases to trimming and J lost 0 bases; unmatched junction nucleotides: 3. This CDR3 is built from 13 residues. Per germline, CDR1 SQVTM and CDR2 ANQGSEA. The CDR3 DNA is TGCAGCGTTGGAGGGGGCACCTCCTACGAGCAGTACTTC. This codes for CSVGGGTSYEQYF.

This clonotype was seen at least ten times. The CDR3 DNA is TGTGCCAGCAGCTTGAGCCGCGGTGAAGGCGCGGATACGCAGTATTTT. It translates to CASSLSRGEGADTQYF. This sequence joins TRBV11-1 and TRBJ2-3; no firm D call. The ends were cut back, 3 bases at V and 6 bases at J, with 19 bases in the middle. The CDR3 runs 16 residues. The V gene's germline CDR1 is SGHAT and CDR2 FQDESV (reference sequence).

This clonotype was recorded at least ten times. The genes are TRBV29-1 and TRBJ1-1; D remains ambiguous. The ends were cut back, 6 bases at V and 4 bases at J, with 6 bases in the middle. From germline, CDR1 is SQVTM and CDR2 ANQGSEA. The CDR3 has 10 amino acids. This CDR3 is CSVVLTEAFF. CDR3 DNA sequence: TGCAGCGTCGTACTCACTGAAGCTTTCTTT.

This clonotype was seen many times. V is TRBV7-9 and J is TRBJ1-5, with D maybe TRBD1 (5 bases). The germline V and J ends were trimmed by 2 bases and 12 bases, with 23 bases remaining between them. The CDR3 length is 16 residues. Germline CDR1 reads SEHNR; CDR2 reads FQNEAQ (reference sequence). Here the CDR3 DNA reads TGTGCCAGCAGCTTAACGTCCGGCGGTCAGTGGGGACGCCAGCATTTT. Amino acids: CASSLTSGGQWGRQHF.

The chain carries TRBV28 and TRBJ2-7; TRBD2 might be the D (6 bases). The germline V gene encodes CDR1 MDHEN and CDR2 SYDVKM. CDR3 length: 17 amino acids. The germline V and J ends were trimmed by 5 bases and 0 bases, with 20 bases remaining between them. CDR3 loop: CASSQLPRGKSSYEQYF. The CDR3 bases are TGTGCCAGCAGTCAGCTCCCTCGGGGGAAAAGCTCCTACGAGCAGTACTTC.

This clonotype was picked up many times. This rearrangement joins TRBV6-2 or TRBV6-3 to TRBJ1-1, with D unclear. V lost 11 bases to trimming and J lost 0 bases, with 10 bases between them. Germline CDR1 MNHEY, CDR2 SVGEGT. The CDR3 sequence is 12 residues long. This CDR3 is CAHRAMNTEAFF. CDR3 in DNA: TGTGCCCACCGGGCAATGAACACTGAAGCTTTCTTT.

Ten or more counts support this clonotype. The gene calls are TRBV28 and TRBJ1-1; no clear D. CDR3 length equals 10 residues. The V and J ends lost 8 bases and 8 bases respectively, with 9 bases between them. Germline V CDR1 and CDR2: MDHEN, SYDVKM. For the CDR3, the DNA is TGTGCCAGCGAGGGCGGAGAAGCTTTCTTT. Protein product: CASEGGEAFF.

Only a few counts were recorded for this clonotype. The chain's CDR3 is CASSFSNSEILYNEQFF. CDR3 in DNA: TGCGCCAGCAGCTTCTCTAATAGCGAGATCCTATACAATGAGCAGTTCTTC. This chain connects TRBV5-1 to TRBJ2-1; a weak D match, TRBD2 (5 bases). Germline CDR1 and CDR2: SGHRS and YFSETQ. V was clipped by 2 bases and J by 4 bases, with 19 bases between them. The CDR3 is made up of 17 amino acids.

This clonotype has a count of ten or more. As DNA, the CDR3 is TGCGCCAGCAGCTTCCAGGTTGCGGGGGAGTACAATGAGCAGTTCTTC. The encoded protein is CASSFQVAGEYNEQFF. J is TRBJ2-1 and V is TRBV5-1; 7 bases match TRBD2. Per the germline V gene, CDR1 is SGHRS and CDR2 is YFSETQ. The V and J ends lost 2 bases and 4 bases, in that order; junction bases with no gene match: 9. This CDR3 comprises 16 residues.

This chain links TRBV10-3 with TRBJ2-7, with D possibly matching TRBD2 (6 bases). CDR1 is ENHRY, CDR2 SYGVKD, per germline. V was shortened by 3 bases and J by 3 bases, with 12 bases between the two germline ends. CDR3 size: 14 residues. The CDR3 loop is CAISEMDYVYEQYF. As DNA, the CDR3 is TGTGCCATCAGTGAAATGGACTACGTCTACGAGCAGTACTTC.

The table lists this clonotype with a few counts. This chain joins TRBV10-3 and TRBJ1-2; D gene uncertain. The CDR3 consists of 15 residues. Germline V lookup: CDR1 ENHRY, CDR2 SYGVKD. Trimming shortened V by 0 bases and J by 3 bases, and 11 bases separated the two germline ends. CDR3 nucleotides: TGTGCCATCAGTGAGTCGTTAAGGGTCGACTATGGCTACACCTTC. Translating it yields CAISESLRVDYGYTF.